This TCR beta chain was sequenced for a study of T cell responses to AZD1222 COVID-19 vaccine. Study outcomes and limitations: Unmutated variant regions reportedly attract nearly half of all spike-specific TCRs. An increase in Spike-specific TCR breadth and depth was observed after two AZD1222 doses.

Profiled with immunoSEQ multiplex PCR; TCRdb holds only in-frame clones, not every one. Altogether 40,000 to 45,000 clones are present, approximately 86% being singletons, with the ten largest covering 45% to 60%. Per the germline V gene, CDR1 is ENHRY and CDR2 is SYGVKD. Trimming removed 6 bases from V and 0 bases from J; junction bases left unmatched: 4. This CDR3 region has 14 residues. A remark on this clone: The antigen is not known.

Source: peripheral blood, taken on day 0 of AZD1222 vaccination. The chain joins TRBV10-3 to TRBJ1-1; 7 bases align to TRBD1. The sequence derives from an adult in good health. This chain's CDR3 is CAIRGDRMNTEAFF. The CDR3 bases are TGTGCCATCAGGGGGGACAGAATGAACACTGAAGCTTTCTTT.